A selection of T cell receptor beta chains follows, all from one sample in a study of blood T cells in healthy people across ages. MiXCR, applied by TCRdb to the 5' RACE reads, yields one record per CDR3 protein. The repertoire consists of 1.5 million to 2 million distinct CDR3 sequences, with 35% to 50% occurring once and the leading ten covering roughly 23%. The sequenced sample consisted of blood. The origin of the receptors is a human donor in good health. Both conserved end residues are part of each CDR3. Each record gives: clone size, V gene, J gene, D gene, CDR3 length, CDR3 protein, CDR3 DNA. A D gene is named only where the DNA matches it firmly. Rows may omit the clone size; those that give it use once, few, many or a size class.

size: .; V: TRBV4-3; J: TRBJ2-6; D: .; length: 16; CDR3: CASSQVVTAGANVLTF; DNA: TGCGCCAGCAGCCAAGTAGTGACAGCAGGGGCCAACGTCCTGACTTTC
size: .; V: TRBV20-1; J: TRBJ2-7; D: .; length: 11; CDR3: CSAAGQFEQYF; DNA: TGCAGTGCTGCCGGGCAGTTCGAGCAGTACTTC
size: .; V: TRBV4-1; J: TRBJ2-2; D: TRBD1; length: 16; CDR3: CASSQQTGGNTGELFF; DNA: TGCGCCAGCAGCCAGCAGACAGGGGGGAACACCGGGGAGCTGTTTTTT
size: .; V: TRBV28; J: TRBJ1-4; D: .; length: 11; CDR3: CAILGGEKLFF; DNA: TGTGCCATCCTGGGAGGCGAAAAACTGTTTTTT
size: .; V: TRBV9; J: TRBJ2-1; D: TRBD2; length: 14; CDR3: CASSEERGYNEQFF; DNA: TGTGCCAGCAGCGAGGAGCGGGGCTACAATGAGCAGTTCTTC
size: few; V: TRBV7-2; J: TRBJ1-5; D: .; length: 15; CDR3: CASSLGLIRDQPQHF; DNA: TGTGCCAGCAGCTTAGGACTGATCCGTGATCAGCCCCAGCATTTT
size: .; V: TRBV6-5; J: TRBJ1-1; D: .; length: 14; CDR3: CASSYVAGATEAFF; DNA: TGTGCCAGCAGTTACGTGGCAGGGGCCACTGAAGCTTTCTTT
size: .; V: TRBV4-1; J: TRBJ1-1; D: .; length: 17; CDR3: CASSPSAQGPVDTEAFF; DNA: TGCGCCAGCAGCCCATCCGCACAGGGCCCGGTGGACACTGAAGCTTTCTTT
size: .; V: TRBV7-8; J: TRBJ1-5; D: .; length: 14; CDR3: CASSLIRARQPQHF; DNA: TGTGCCAGCAGCTTAATCAGGGCGCGGCAGCCCCAGCATTTT
size: .; V: TRBV5-1; J: TRBJ2-3; D: TRBD1; length: 15; CDR3: CASHIGTGHTDTQYF; DNA: TGCGCCAGTCACATCGGGACAGGCCACACAGATACGCAGTATTTT
size: few; V: TRBV7-2; J: TRBJ2-1; D: .; length: 14; CDR3: CASSLASLAGGEFF; DNA: TGTGCCAGCAGCTTAGCGAGCTTAGCAGGGGGGGAGTTCTTC
size: .; V: TRBV29-1; J: TRBJ1-2; D: .; length: 13; CDR3: CSVGGGINYGYTF; DNA: TGCAGCGTTGGGGGCGGAATAAACTATGGTTACACCTTC
size: .; V: TRBV10-3; J: TRBJ1-1; D: TRBD1; length: 16; CDR3: CAISEGETGSRTEAFF; DNA: TGTGCCATCAGTGAAGGAGAGACAGGGTCGAGGACTGAAGCTTTCTTT
size: many; V: TRBV5-1; J: TRBJ2-3; D: .; length: 13; CDR3: CASSLAGGDTQYF; DNA: TGCGCCAGCAGCTTGGCCGGCGGGGACACGCAGTATTTT
size: .; V: TRBV6-5; J: TRBJ1-4; D: TRBD1; length: 15; CDR3: CASSPRDRGFGKLFF; DNA: TGTGCCAGCAGTCCCCGAGACAGGGGATTTGGAAAACTGTTTTTT
size: .; V: TRBV7-3; J: TRBJ1-1; D: .; length: 17; CDR3: CASSIDAGRRGTTEAFF; DNA: TGTGCCAGCAGCATTGATGCGGGGCGCCGAGGAACCACTGAAGCTTTCTTT
size: .; V: TRBV7-2; J: TRBJ2-1; D: .; length: 15; CDR3: CASSLGAALSRSPFF; DNA: TGTGCCAGCAGCTTAGGGGCCGCTCTTAGTCGTTCGCCGTTCTTC